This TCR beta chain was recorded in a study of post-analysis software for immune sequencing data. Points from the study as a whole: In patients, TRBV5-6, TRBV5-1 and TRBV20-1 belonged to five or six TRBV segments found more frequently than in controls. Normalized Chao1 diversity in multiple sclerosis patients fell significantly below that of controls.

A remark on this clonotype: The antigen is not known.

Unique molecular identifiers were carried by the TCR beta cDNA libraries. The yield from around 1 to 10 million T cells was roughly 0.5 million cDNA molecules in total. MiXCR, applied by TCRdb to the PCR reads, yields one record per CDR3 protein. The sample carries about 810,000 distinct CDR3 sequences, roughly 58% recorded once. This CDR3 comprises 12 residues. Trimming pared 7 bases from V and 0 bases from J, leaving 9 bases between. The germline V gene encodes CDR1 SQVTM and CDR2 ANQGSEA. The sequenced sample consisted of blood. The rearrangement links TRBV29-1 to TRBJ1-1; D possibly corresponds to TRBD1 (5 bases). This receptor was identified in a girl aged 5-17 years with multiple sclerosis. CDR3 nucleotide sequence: TGCAGCGCGGGACGGATGAACACTGAAGCTTTCTTT. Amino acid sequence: CSAGRMNTEAFF.